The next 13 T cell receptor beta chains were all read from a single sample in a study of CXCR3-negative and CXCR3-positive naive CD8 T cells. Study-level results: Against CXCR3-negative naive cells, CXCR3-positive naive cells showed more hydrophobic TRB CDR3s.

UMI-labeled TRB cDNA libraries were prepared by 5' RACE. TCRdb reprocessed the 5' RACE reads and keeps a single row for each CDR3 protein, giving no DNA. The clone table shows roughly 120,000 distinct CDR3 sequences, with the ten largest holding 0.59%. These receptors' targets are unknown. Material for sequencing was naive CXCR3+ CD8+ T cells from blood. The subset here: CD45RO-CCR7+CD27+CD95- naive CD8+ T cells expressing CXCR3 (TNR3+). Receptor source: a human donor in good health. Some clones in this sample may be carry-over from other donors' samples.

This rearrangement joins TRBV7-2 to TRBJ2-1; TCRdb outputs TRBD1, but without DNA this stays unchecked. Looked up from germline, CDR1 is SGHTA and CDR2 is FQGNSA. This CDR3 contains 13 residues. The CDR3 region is CASGPGIYNEQFF.

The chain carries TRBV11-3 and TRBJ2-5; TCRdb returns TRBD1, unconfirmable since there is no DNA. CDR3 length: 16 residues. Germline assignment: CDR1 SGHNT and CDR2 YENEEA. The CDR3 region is CASSLDTGTGDGTQYF. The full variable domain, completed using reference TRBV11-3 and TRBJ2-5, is EAGVVQSPRYKIIEKKQPVAFWCNPISGHNTLYWYLQNLGQGPELLIRYENEEAVDDSQLPKDRFSAERLKGVDSTLKIQPAELGDSAVYLCASSLDTGTGDGTQYFGPGTRLLVL.

The CDR3 spells CASSGMNTGELFF. This chain connects TRBV25-1 to TRBJ2-2. Germline assignment: CDR1 MGHDK and CDR2 SYGVNS. CDR3 length: 13 amino acids. Full variable domain (remainder filled in from reference TRBV25-1 and TRBJ2-2): EADIYQTPRYLVIGTGKKITLECSQTMGHDKMYWYQQDPGMELHLIHYSYGVNSTEKGDLSSESTVSRIRTEHFPLTLESARPSHTSQYLCASSGMNTGELFFGEGSRLTVL.

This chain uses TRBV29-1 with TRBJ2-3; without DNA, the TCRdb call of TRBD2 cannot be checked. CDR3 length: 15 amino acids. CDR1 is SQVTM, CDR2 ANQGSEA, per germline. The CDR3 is CSVPGTRDSSDTQYF.

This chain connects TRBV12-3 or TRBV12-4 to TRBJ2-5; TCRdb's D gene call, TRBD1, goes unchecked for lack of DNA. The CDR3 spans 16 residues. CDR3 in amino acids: CASSLMGNRFGETQYF.

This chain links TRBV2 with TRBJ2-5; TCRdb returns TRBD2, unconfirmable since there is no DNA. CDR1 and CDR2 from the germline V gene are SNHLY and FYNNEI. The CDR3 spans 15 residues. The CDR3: CASGDQGGEQETQYF. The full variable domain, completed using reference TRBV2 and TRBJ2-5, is EPEVTQTPSHQVTQMGQEVILRCVPISNHLYFYWYRQILGQKVEFLVSFYNNEISEKSEIFDDQFSVERPDGSNFTLKIRSTKLEDSAMYFCASGDQGGEQETQYFGPGTRLLVL.

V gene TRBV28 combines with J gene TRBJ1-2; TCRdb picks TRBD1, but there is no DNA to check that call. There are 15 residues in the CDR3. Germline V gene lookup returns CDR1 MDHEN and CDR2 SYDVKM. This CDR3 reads CASSLGAGTNYGYTF.

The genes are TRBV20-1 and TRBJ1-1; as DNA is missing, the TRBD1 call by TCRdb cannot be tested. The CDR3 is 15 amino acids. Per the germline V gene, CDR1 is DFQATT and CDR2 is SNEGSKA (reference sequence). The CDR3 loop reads CSARDFRDLNTEAFF.

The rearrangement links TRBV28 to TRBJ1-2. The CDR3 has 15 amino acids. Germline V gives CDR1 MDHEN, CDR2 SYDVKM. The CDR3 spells CASSLSLRPNYGYTF.

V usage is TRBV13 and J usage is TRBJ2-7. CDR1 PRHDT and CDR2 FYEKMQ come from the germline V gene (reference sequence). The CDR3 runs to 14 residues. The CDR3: CASSLRSLSYEQYF. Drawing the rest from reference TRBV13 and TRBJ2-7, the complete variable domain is AAGVIQSPRHLIKEKRETATLKCYPIPRHDTVYWYQQGPGQDPQFLISFYEKMQSDKGSIPDRFSAQQFSDYHSELNMSSLELGDSALYFCASSLRSLSYEQYFGPGTRLTVT.

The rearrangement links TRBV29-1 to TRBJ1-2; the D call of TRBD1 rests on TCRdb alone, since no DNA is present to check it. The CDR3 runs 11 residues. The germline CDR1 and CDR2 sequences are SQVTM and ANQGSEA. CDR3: CSAEDSEGYTF.

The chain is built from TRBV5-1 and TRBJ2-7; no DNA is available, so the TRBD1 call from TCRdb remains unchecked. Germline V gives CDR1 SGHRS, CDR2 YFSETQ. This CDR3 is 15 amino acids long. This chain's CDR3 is CASSPGTGAGYEQYF. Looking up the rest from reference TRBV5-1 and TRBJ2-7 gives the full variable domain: KAGVTQTPRYLIKTRGQQVTLSCSPISGHRSVSWYQQTPGQGLQFLFEYFSETQRNKGNFPGRFSGRQFSNSRSEMNVSTLELGDSALYLCASSPGTGAGYEQYFGPGTRLTVT.

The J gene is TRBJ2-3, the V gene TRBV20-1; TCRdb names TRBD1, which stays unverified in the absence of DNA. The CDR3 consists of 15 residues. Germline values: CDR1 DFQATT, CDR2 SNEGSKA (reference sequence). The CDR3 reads CSATPSTGTTDTQYF.